These 9 T cell receptor beta chains originate from one sample sequenced in a study of T cell repertoires in cytomegalovirus infection. One entry per CDR3 protein results from TCRdb running MiXCR on the reads. Of 560,000 or so distinct CDR3 sequences in the sample, approximately 16% were seen once. The sequencing sample was made of CD8+ T cells from PBMCs. Every receptor here comes from a human donor in good health (CMV status not recorded). Some clones in this sample may be carry-over from other donors' samples.

This clonotype was seen a handful of times. The CDR3 DNA sequence: TGCAGTGCCCCAGGGAGTGGGAACACTGAAGCTTTCTTT. Translation: CSAPGSGNTEAFF. The genes are TRBV20-1 and TRBJ1-1; D perhaps matches TRBD1 (5 bases). V dropped 6 bases and J dropped 1 base, with 12 bases sitting between them. CDR3 size: 13 residues. Germline V gives CDR1 DFQATT, CDR2 SNEGSKA (reference sequence).

This clonotype was seen many times. The gene calls are TRBV10-3 and TRBJ2-7; TRBD2 aligns across 9 bases. The CDR3 length is 14 residues. V lost 2 bases, J lost 7 bases, and 6 bases stayed unmatched. Per germline, CDR1 ENHRY and CDR2 SYGVKD. The CDR3 DNA reads TGTGCCATCAGTGAGAATAGTCTAGCGGGAGAGCAGTACTTC. The encoded protein is CAISENSLAGEQYF.

This clonotype was counted only a few times. The chain is built from TRBV27 and TRBJ1-1; D ambiguous. Germline-derived CDR1 and CDR2 are MNHEY and SMNVEV (reference sequence). V lost 3 bases, J lost 1 base, and 15 bases lay in between. This CDR3 is built from 16 residues. The CDR3 is CASSFYFARKNTEAFF. In nucleotides, the CDR3 is TGTGCCAGCAGTTTCTACTTCGCCAGGAAGAACACTGAAGCTTTCTTT.

Comment on this clonotype: This may be a read error, as it is one base from a much larger clone. The conserved final phenylalanine or tryptophan is absent from the CDR3, which likely points to a read error. This sequence joins TRBV29-1 and TRBJ2-7; D gene ambiguous. There are 13 residues in the CDR3. The V end lost 3 bases, the J end lost 4 bases, and 13 bases lay between the germline ends. CDR1 and CDR2 from the germline V gene are SQVTM and ANQGSEA. CDR3 region: CSVEGEIPYEQYL. The CDR3, as DNA: TGCAGCGTTGAGGGCGAGATACCATACGAGCAGTACTTA.

This clonotype was seen at least ten times. This chain connects TRBV7-9 to TRBJ2-1; TRBD2 agrees at 11 bases. Germline V gene lookup returns CDR1 SEHNR and CDR2 FQNEAQ (reference sequence). This CDR3 has 18 amino acids. J lost 0 bases, V lost 4 bases, and 8 bases had no gene match. The CDR3 sequence: CASSSGLAGASSYNEQFF. CDR3 in DNA: TGTGCCAGCAGCTCTGGACTAGCGGGTGCCAGCTCCTACAATGAGCAGTTCTTC.

This clonotype was counted only a few times. The rearrangement uses TRBV4-1 and TRBJ2-5; D ambiguous. The CDR3 extends over 13 amino acids. Germline CDR1 MGHRA, CDR2 YSYEKL. V shed 8 bases and J shed 4 bases, with 14 bases lying between them. CDR3 nucleotides: TGCGCCAGCGCCAGTTCGCAACGAGAGACCCAGTACTTC. This codes for CASASSQRETQYF.

This clonotype was detected ten times or more. The chain carries TRBV7-9 and TRBJ2-7; 11 nucleotides line up with TRBD2. The CDR3 is made up of 19 amino acids. The V gene end was trimmed by 5 bases and the J gene end by 3 bases; junction bases not matched to a gene: 18. Germline lookup yields CDR1 SEHNR and CDR2 FQNEAQ (reference sequence). DNA for the CDR3: TGTGCCAGCAGCCCCTCAATAGCGGGAGGGTCGATCCCTAACTACGAGCAGTACTTC. Its protein product is CASSPSIAGGSIPNYEQYF.

This clonotype was found a few times. The rearrangement links TRBV19 to TRBJ2-5; 7 bases map to TRBD1. Germline V gene data show CDR1 as LNHDA and CDR2 as SQIVND (reference sequence). The CDR3 sequence is 16 residues long. Trimming cost V 3 bases and J 4 bases; bases outside gene matches: 11. CDR3 region: CASSIGAGGKGETQYF. The DNA of the CDR3 is TGTGCCAGTAGTATCGGTGCAGGGGGAAAGGGAGAGACCCAGTACTTC. Full variable domain (remainder filled in from reference TRBV19 and TRBJ2-5): DGGITQSPKYLFRKEGQNVTLSCEQNLNHDAMYWYRQDPGQGLRLIYYSQIVNDFQKGDIAEGYSVSREKKESFPLTVTSAQKNPTAFYLCASSIGAGGKGETQYFGPGTRLLVL.

This clonotype was seen many times. V and J are TRBV7-4 and TRBJ2-7; the match to TRBD1 covers 9 bases. J lost 1 base, V lost 4 bases, and 5 bases had no gene match. Germline V gene data show CDR1 as SGHVT and CDR2 as SQSDAQ. The CDR3 length is 15 residues. The CDR3 protein is CASSYRDRVSYEQYF. As DNA, the CDR3 is TGTGCCAGCAGCTACCGGGACAGGGTGTCCTACGAGCAGTACTTC. The entire variable domain, with the rest obtained from reference TRBV7-4 and TRBJ2-7, is as follows: GAGVSQSPRYKVAKRGRDVALRCDSISGHVTLYWYRQTLGQGSEVLTYSQSDAQRDKSGRPSGRFSAERPERSVSTLKIQRTEQGDSAVYLCASSYRDRVSYEQYFGPGTRLTVT.